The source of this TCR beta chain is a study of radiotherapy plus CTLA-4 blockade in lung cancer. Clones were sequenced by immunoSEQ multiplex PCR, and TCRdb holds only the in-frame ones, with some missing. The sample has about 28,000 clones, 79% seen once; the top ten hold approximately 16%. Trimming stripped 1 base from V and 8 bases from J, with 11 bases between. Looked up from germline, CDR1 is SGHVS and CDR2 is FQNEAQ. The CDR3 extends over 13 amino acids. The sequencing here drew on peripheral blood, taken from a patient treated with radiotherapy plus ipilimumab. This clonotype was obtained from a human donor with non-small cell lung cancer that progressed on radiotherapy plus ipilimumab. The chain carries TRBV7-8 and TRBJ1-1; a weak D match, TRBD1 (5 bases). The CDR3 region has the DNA TGTGCCAGCAGCTTAGACGGGGCAGGAGAAGCTTTCTTT. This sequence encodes CASSLDGAGEAFF. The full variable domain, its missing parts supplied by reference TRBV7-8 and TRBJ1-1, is GAGVSQSPRYKVAKRGQDVALRCDPISGHVSLFWYQQALGQGPEFLTYFQNEAQLDKSGLPSDRFFAERPEGSVSTLKIQRTQQEDSAVYLCASSLDGAGEAFFGQGTRLTVV.